These T cell receptor beta chains were read from a single sample in a study of T cell responses to AZD1222 COVID-19 vaccine. Measured with immunoSEQ multiplex PCR; TCRdb has only the in-frame clones, and not every one. The sample lists about 120,000 clones; around 86% were seen once. The sample consisted of peripheral blood, taken 28 days after the second AZD1222 dose. All receptors derive from an adult who received the AZD1222 COVID-19 vaccine. Each CDR3 is given with its conserved first and last residue. The D gene is left open where the match is weak. A clone size is listed for some rows: how often the clone was seen (once, few, many), or a class if it is expanded.

J gene: TRBJ1-5; V gene: TRBV28; clone size: NA; D gene: TRBD1; CDR3 DNA: TGTGCCAGCAGTTCCGGGGGTAGGGGGCCTAGTCAGCCCCAGCATTTT; CDR3 protein: CASSSGGRGPSQPQHF
J gene: TRBJ1-5; V gene: TRBV7-9; clone size: NA; D gene: TRBD1; CDR3 DNA: TGTGCCAGCGGAAGACAGGGCTATCAGCCCCAGCATTTT; CDR3 protein: CASGRQGYQPQHF
J gene: TRBJ1-4; V gene: TRBV5-1; clone size: NA; D gene: TRBD1; CDR3 DNA: TGCGCCAGCAGCTCCCGGGACAGGGGTAATGAAAAACTGTTTTTT; CDR3 protein: CASSSRDRGNEKLFF
J gene: TRBJ1-1; V gene: TRBV3-1/TRBV3-2; clone size: NA; D gene: NA; CDR3 DNA: TGTGCCAGCAGCCAAGGACGGGGAGGGACTGAAGCTTTCTTT; CDR3 protein: CASSQGRGGTEAFF
J gene: TRBJ2-2; V gene: TRBV19; clone size: once; D gene: NA; CDR3 DNA: TGTGCCAGTAGTATTGGGCGGTTCACCGGGGAGCTGTTTTTT; CDR3 protein: CASSIGRFTGELFF
J gene: TRBJ2-5; V gene: TRBV5-1; clone size: once; D gene: NA; CDR3 DNA: TGCGCCAGCAGCTCGCAGTCCACCGGGGAGACCCAGTACTTC; CDR3 protein: CASSSQSTGETQYF
J gene: TRBJ2-7; V gene: TRBV4-2; clone size: NA; D gene: NA; CDR3 DNA: TGTGCCAGCAGCCAAGGGGTTAGGGATTCAAGCTCCTACGAGCAGTACTTC; CDR3 protein: CASSQGVRDSSSYEQYF
J gene: TRBJ1-6; V gene: TRBV19; clone size: NA; D gene: NA; CDR3 DNA: TGTGCCAGTAGTATAGTCTCCGCTGCACCCCTCCACTTT; CDR3 protein: CASSIVSAAPLHF
J gene: TRBJ1-2; V gene: TRBV19; clone size: NA; D gene: TRBD1; CDR3 DNA: TGTGCCAGTCGACTCCGGGACAGGGGGCATAGTTACTATGGCTACACCTTC; CDR3 protein: CASRLRDRGHSYYGYTF
J gene: TRBJ2-7; V gene: TRBV10-2; clone size: NA; D gene: NA; CDR3 DNA: TGCGCCAGCAGTGCGGCGGCCTCCTACGAGCAGTACTTC; CDR3 protein: CASSAAASYEQYF
J gene: TRBJ2-3; V gene: TRBV18; clone size: once; D gene: NA; CDR3 DNA: TGTGCCAGCTCACCACAGAGTAGCCGCGGGGATACGCAGTATTTT; CDR3 protein: CASSPQSSRGDTQYF
J gene: TRBJ1-6; V gene: TRBV10-3; clone size: NA; D gene: NA; CDR3 DNA: TGTGCCACCGCTAGTTGGGGTAATTCACCCCTCCACTTT; CDR3 protein: CATASWGNSPLHF
J gene: TRBJ1-1; V gene: TRBV29-1; clone size: NA; D gene: TRBD1; CDR3 DNA: TGCAGCGTTGAGCTACAGGGGAGCACTGAAGCTTTCTTT; CDR3 protein: CSVELQGSTEAFF
J gene: TRBJ2-4; V gene: TRBV28; clone size: NA; D gene: NA; CDR3 DNA: TGTGCCAGCAGTAGGGGGGGGACTCGGGTGGACATTCAGTACTTC; CDR3 protein: CASSRGGTRVDIQYF
J gene: TRBJ1-1; V gene: TRBV11-3; clone size: NA; D gene: TRBD1; CDR3 DNA: TGTGCCAGCAGCCCCCGGACAGGGCGTGAAGCTTTCTTT; CDR3 protein: CASSPRTGREAFF
J gene: TRBJ1-2; V gene: TRBV4-1; clone size: NA; D gene: NA; CDR3 DNA: TGCGCCAGCAGCCAAGATTTCGTTCGCCGGGGCTACACCTTC; CDR3 protein: CASSQDFVRRGYTF
J gene: TRBJ1-2; V gene: TRBV25-1; clone size: once; D gene: NA; CDR3 DNA: TGTGCCAGCAGTTCTGGGGGCGTCGGCTACACCTTC; CDR3 protein: CASSSGGVGYTF
J gene: TRBJ2-3; V gene: TRBV7-9; clone size: NA; D gene: TRBD2; CDR3 DNA: TGTGCCAGCAGCTCCTACTTTAGCGGGGGCCTTGATAGCACAGATACGCAGTATTTT; CDR3 protein: CASSSYFSGGLDSTDTQYF
J gene: TRBJ1-1; V gene: TRBV29-1; clone size: NA; D gene: TRBD1; CDR3 DNA: TGCAGCGGCCGGGACAGGGGTACTGAAGCTTTCTTT; CDR3 protein: CSGRDRGTEAFF
J gene: TRBJ2-1; V gene: TRBV7-2; clone size: NA; D gene: NA; CDR3 DNA: TGTGCCAGCAGCTTCTATTTAGGGGATAATGATGAGCAGTTCTTC; CDR3 protein: CASSFYLGDNDEQFF
J gene: TRBJ2-4; V gene: TRBV28; clone size: NA; D gene: NA; CDR3 DNA: TGTGCCAGCAGTTTAGTCCGCGGGGGCTTCGCCAAAAACATTCAGTACTTC; CDR3 protein: CASSLVRGGFAKNIQYF
J gene: TRBJ1-4; V gene: TRBV7-2; clone size: NA; D gene: NA; CDR3 DNA: TGTGCCAGCAGCTCGGGACGGGGTGAAAAACTGTTTTTT; CDR3 protein: CASSSGRGEKLFF
J gene: TRBJ2-7; V gene: TRBV11-2; clone size: NA; D gene: NA; CDR3 DNA: TGTGCCAGCAGTCAAGACAGCCTACTCTCCTACGAGCAGTACTTC; CDR3 protein: CASSQDSLLSYEQYF
J gene: TRBJ2-1; V gene: TRBV18; clone size: NA; D gene: NA; CDR3 DNA: TGTGCCAGCTCACCACCTGCGGACAGTGAGCAGTTCTTC; CDR3 protein: CASSPPADSEQFF
J gene: TRBJ1-2; V gene: TRBV19; clone size: few; D gene: NA; CDR3 DNA: TGTGCCAGTAGTATGGATTATGGCTACACCTTC; CDR3 protein: CASSMDYGYTF
J gene: TRBJ1-1; V gene: TRBV7-9; clone size: NA; D gene: NA; CDR3 DNA: TGTGCCAGTTCCCGGGATCTGAACACTGAAGCTTTCTTT; CDR3 protein: CASSRDLNTEAFF
J gene: TRBJ1-6; V gene: TRBV5-1; clone size: NA; D gene: NA; CDR3 DNA: TGCGCCAGCAGCGCGTTCGAGGGGTTTGGTTCACCCCTCCACTTT; CDR3 protein: CASSAFEGFGSPLHF
J gene: TRBJ2-5; V gene: TRBV5-1; clone size: NA; D gene: NA; CDR3 DNA: TGCGCCAGCAGCTTAATCATCCAAGAGACCCAGTACTTC; CDR3 protein: CASSLIIQETQYF
J gene: TRBJ1-4; V gene: TRBV5-4; clone size: once; D gene: NA; CDR3 DNA: TGTGCCAGCAGCTTGCCGCATTCTGAAAAACTGTTTTTT; CDR3 protein: CASSLPHSEKLFF
J gene: TRBJ1-1; V gene: TRBV28; clone size: NA; D gene: NA; CDR3 DNA: TGTGCCAGCAGTTTATCCCCCAAAGGGGCTGAAGCTTTCTTT; CDR3 protein: CASSLSPKGAEAFF
J gene: TRBJ1-1; V gene: TRBV28; clone size: NA; D gene: TRBD1; CDR3 DNA: TGTGCCAGCAGTTTACCCCCCGGGACAGGGCCTCGGAAAGCTTTCTTT; CDR3 protein: CASSLPPGTGPRKAFF
J gene: TRBJ1-2; V gene: TRBV27; clone size: NA; D gene: NA; CDR3 DNA: TGTGCCAGCAGTTTATGGGGGGGGAGGGATAACTATGGCTACACCTTC; CDR3 protein: CASSLWGGRDNYGYTF
J gene: TRBJ2-1; V gene: TRBV11-2; clone size: NA; D gene: TRBD1; CDR3 DNA: TGTGCCAGCAGCTTAGATTACGGGACAGGGTCGTCTGAGCAGTTCTTC; CDR3 protein: CASSLDYGTGSSEQFF
J gene: TRBJ1-1; V gene: TRBV3-1/TRBV3-2; clone size: NA; D gene: NA; CDR3 DNA: TGTGCCAGCAGTCGGGACGGTTCAATGAACACTGAAGCTTTCTTT; CDR3 protein: CASSRDGSMNTEAFF
J gene: TRBJ2-7; V gene: TRBV5-1; clone size: NA; D gene: NA; CDR3 DNA: TGCGCCAGCAGCTTGGATCGGGGGATCACCTACGAGCAGTACTTC; CDR3 protein: CASSLDRGITYEQYF
J gene: TRBJ1-2; V gene: TRBV29-1; clone size: NA; D gene: NA; CDR3 DNA: TGCAGCGTTGAATTGGCAGGGGATAATCATGGCTACACCTTC; CDR3 protein: CSVELAGDNHGYTF
J gene: TRBJ2-5; V gene: TRBV15; clone size: NA; D gene: NA; CDR3 DNA: TGTGCCACCAGCAGTGGTGCGGGGGCTGGGACCCAGTACTTC; CDR3 protein: CATSSGAGAGTQYF
J gene: TRBJ1-1; V gene: TRBV6-5; clone size: NA; D gene: TRBD1; CDR3 DNA: TGTGCCAGCAGGGAGACAGGGTGGAACACTGAAGCTTTCTTT; CDR3 protein: CASRETGWNTEAFF
J gene: TRBJ2-2; V gene: TRBV9; clone size: NA; D gene: NA; CDR3 DNA: TGTGCCAGCAGCGTGGGGCGGTATAACACCGGGGAGCTGTTTTTT; CDR3 protein: CASSVGRYNTGELFF
J gene: TRBJ1-2; V gene: TRBV28; clone size: NA; D gene: NA; CDR3 DNA: TGTGCCAGCAGTTCTCCCTGGATAAGAGGCTCGGACTATGGCTACACCTTC; CDR3 protein: CASSSPWIRGSDYGYTF
J gene: TRBJ1-1; V gene: TRBV14; clone size: NA; D gene: NA; CDR3 DNA: TGTGCCAGCAGCCAACGGGACTTGGTAGCTTTCTTT; CDR3 protein: CASSQRDLVAFF
J gene: TRBJ2-3; V gene: TRBV6-5; clone size: NA; D gene: NA; CDR3 DNA: TGTGCCAGTCGCCCTGGCCGGGGCACAGATACGCAGTATTTT; CDR3 protein: CASRPGRGTDTQYF
J gene: TRBJ1-4; V gene: TRBV10-2; clone size: once; D gene: NA; CDR3 DNA: TGCGCCAGCAGCACGGACAGCGCTAATGAAAAACTGTTTTTT; CDR3 protein: CASSTDSANEKLFF
J gene: TRBJ2-7; V gene: TRBV19; clone size: NA; D gene: NA; CDR3 DNA: TGTGCCAGTAGTATAGTGAGGGGGTACGAGCAGTACTTC; CDR3 protein: CASSIVRGYEQYF
J gene: TRBJ2-2; V gene: TRBV19; clone size: few; D gene: NA; CDR3 DNA: TGTGCCAGTAATGTCAGGGGACCCTTCGCGAACACCGGGGAGCTGTTTTTT; CDR3 protein: CASNVRGPFANTGELFF
J gene: TRBJ2-7; V gene: TRBV19; clone size: once; D gene: TRBD1; CDR3 DNA: TGTGCCAGTAGTATCTCCGGACAGGGGTCGACCTACGAGCAGTACTTC; CDR3 protein: CASSISGQGSTYEQYF
J gene: TRBJ2-5; V gene: TRBV5-4; clone size: NA; D gene: TRBD1; CDR3 DNA: TGTGCCAGCAGCCGGGACAGGGGACCTCAAGAGACCCAGTACTTC; CDR3 protein: CASSRDRGPQETQYF
J gene: TRBJ1-2; V gene: TRBV2; clone size: NA; D gene: NA; CDR3 DNA: TGTGCCAGCAGTGATGGGGGGGGAGTAGACTATGGCTACACCTTC; CDR3 protein: CASSDGGGVDYGYTF
J gene: TRBJ1-4; V gene: TRBV19; clone size: once; D gene: NA; CDR3 DNA: TGTGCCAGTAGTTTATTACAGGCTAATGAAAAACTGTTTTTT; CDR3 protein: CASSLLQANEKLFF
J gene: TRBJ1-5; V gene: TRBV12-3/TRBV12-4; clone size: once; D gene: NA; CDR3 DNA: TGTGCCAGCAGTTTCGGCTTCGCCCCCCAGCATTTT; CDR3 protein: CASSFGFAPQHF
J gene: TRBJ1-5; V gene: TRBV10-2; clone size: NA; D gene: NA; CDR3 DNA: TGCGCCAGCAGTGAGTCAGGGGGTAGCAATCAGCCCCAGCATTTT; CDR3 protein: CASSESGGSNQPQHF
J gene: TRBJ2-1; V gene: TRBV12-3/TRBV12-4; clone size: few; D gene: NA; CDR3 DNA: TGTGCCAGCAGACGGACCGACAATGAGCAGTTCTTC; CDR3 protein: CASRRTDNEQFF
J gene: TRBJ1-1; V gene: TRBV30; clone size: NA; D gene: NA; CDR3 DNA: TGTGCTATTGGGGTAAACACTGAAGCTTTCTTT; CDR3 protein: CAIGVNTEAFF
J gene: TRBJ1-1; V gene: TRBV5-1; clone size: NA; D gene: NA; CDR3 DNA: TGCGCCAGCAGCTTGACTGTAAAGCAAAACACTGAAGCTTTCTTT; CDR3 protein: CASSLTVKQNTEAFF
J gene: TRBJ1-1; V gene: TRBV28; clone size: NA; D gene: TRBD1; CDR3 DNA: TGTGCCAGCGGGGTTCACAGGGGGAACACTGAAGCTTTCTTT; CDR3 protein: CASGVHRGNTEAFF